This passage covers 17 T cell receptor beta chains from one sample sequenced in a study of blood T cell repertoires in COVID-19. TCRdb's table, derived via immunoSEQ multiplex PCR, lists solely in-frame clones and lacks some. The sample lists some 120,000 clones, about 86% occurring once. The sample taken for sequencing was peripheral blood. The receptors come from a woman aged 45 to 65 with acute or convalescent COVID-19.

This clone was observed a single time. The chain combines TRBV11-2 with TRBJ2-3, with D possibly TRBD2 on 6 matching bases. With 5 bases removed from V and 0 bases from J, the gap between germline ends came to 12 bases. Germline values: CDR1 SGHAT, CDR2 FQNNGV. The length of the CDR3 is 15 residues. The CDR3 nucleotides read TGTGCCAGCAGCCCGGGAGTTTCTAGCACAGATACGCAGTATTTT. Its protein is CASSPGVSSTDTQYF. Combining the CDR3 with reference TRBV11-2 and TRBJ2-3 gives the whole variable domain EAGVAQSPRYKIIEKRQSVAFWCNPISGHATLYWYQQILGQGPKLLIQFQNNGVVDDSQLPKDRFSAERLKGVDSTLKIQPAKLEDSAVYLCASSPGVSSTDTQYFGPGTRLTVL.

The chain couples TRBV12-5 to TRBJ2-6; the match to TRBD1 covers 8 bases. Germline trimming cut 2 bases from V and 2 bases from J; bases unmatched to any gene: 5. Germline CDR1 is LGHNT and CDR2 is FRNRAP. This CDR3 has 17 residues. CDR3 loop: CASGLYQGAPGANVLTF. CDR3 in DNA: TGTGCTAGTGGTTTGTATCAGGGGGCGCCTGGGGCCAACGTCCTGACTTTC.

The genes are TRBV11-3 and TRBJ2-1, with 9 bases that match TRBD2. The CDR3 is 17 residues long. Germline V gene sequence: CDR1 SGHNT, CDR2 YENEEA. The V segment lost 5 bases and the J segment 6 bases; nucleotides outside the gene matches: 14. CDR3 nucleotide sequence: TGTGCCAGCAGCCTCCGTAGGGTTCTAGCGGGGTCCAATGAGCAGTTCTTC. Protein sequence: CASSLRRVLAGSNEQFF.

The chain employs TRBV11-2 and TRBJ2-7, with 8 bases aligning to TRBD1. Germline values: CDR1 SGHAT, CDR2 FQNNGV. The CDR3 contains 15 residues. Unmatched junction bases numbered 11, after V lost 5 bases and J lost 5 bases. The CDR3 region is CASSPDRGAFDEQYF. The CDR3 nucleotides read TGTGCCAGCAGCCCAGACAGGGGAGCCTTTGACGAGCAGTACTTC.

Worth noting for this clone: The junction departs from germline at one end; a sequencing error may be responsible. The V and J genes are TRBV5-1 and TRBJ2-1; 8 positions match TRBD1. CDR1 SGHRS and CDR2 YFSETQ come from the germline V gene. This CDR3 comprises 15 residues. The chain's CDR3 is CASSLGPGGYDEQFF. CDR3 bases: TGCGCCAGCAGCTTGGGCCCAGGGGGCTACGATGAGCAGTTCTTC.

The J gene is TRBJ2-7, the V gene TRBV14; the match to TRBD1 covers 10 bases. The CDR3 consists of 15 residues. With 4 bases clipped from V and 3 bases from J, the junction kept 6 bases outside the gene matches. Germline V gene lookup returns CDR1 SGHDN and CDR2 FVKESK. For the CDR3, the DNA is TGTGCCAGCAGCCTTGGGGGGACAGGGGTCTACGAGCAGTACTTC. The encoded protein is CASSLGGTGVYEQYF.

This clone appeared a single time. V and J are TRBV6-4 and TRBJ2-3; possibly TRBD2 for D (6 bases). Germline V gene sequence: CDR1 MRHNA, CDR2 SNTAGT. Trimming pared 5 bases from V and 4 bases from J, leaving 10 bases between. The CDR3 loop spans 13 amino acids. The CDR3: CASSIGTPDTQYF. CDR3 DNA: TGTGCCAGCAGTATCGGGACTCCAGATACGCAGTATTTT.

The rearrangement links TRBV30 to TRBJ2-2; D possibly corresponds to TRBD2 (6 bases). The CDR3 is 14 residues long. Germline CDR1 is GTSNPN and CDR2 is SVGIG (reference sequence). V was clipped by 4 bases and J by 1 base, with 10 bases between them. In DNA form, the CDR3 reads TGTGCCTGGAAACCCGGGGGGAACACCGGGGAGCTGTTTTTT. Encoded protein: CAWKPGGNTGELFF.

The chain recombines TRBV7-2 with TRBJ2-1; D is uncertain. The CDR3 covers 13 residues. The germline gives CDR1 SGHTA, CDR2 FQGNSA. V was trimmed by 6 bases and J by 1 base, leaving 7 bases between them. The CDR3 sequence is CASRTNSYNEQFF. CDR3 in DNA: TGTGCCAGCAGGACAAATTCCTACAATGAGCAGTTCTTC.

This chain links TRBV7-2 with TRBJ1-2; TRBD1 aligns across 9 bases. The V gene's germline CDR1 is SGHTA and CDR2 FQGNSA. There are 15 residues in the CDR3. V gave up 5 bases and J gave up 8 bases; unmatched junction bases: 12. CDR3 region: CASSPKSGQGYGYTF. CDR3 nucleotide sequence: TGTGCCAGCAGCCCGAAGTCGGGACAGGGTTACGGCTACACCTTC.

The chain links TRBV11-2 to TRBJ2-1; 7 bases match TRBD2. CDR3 length equals 17 residues. Germline V gene lookup returns CDR1 SGHAT and CDR2 FQNNGV. J gave up 1 base and V 0 bases, and 6 bases lay outside the gene matches. Written as DNA, the CDR3 is TGTGCCAGCAGCTTAGATCGAAGCGGGGTATCCTACAATGAGCAGTTCTTC. It specifies CASSLDRSGVSYNEQFF.

The rearrangement joins TRBV6-5 to TRBJ2-3; 8 bases fit TRBD2. The germline gives CDR1 MNHEY, CDR2 SVGAGI. The CDR3 has 16 residues. Losses at the gene ends were 4 bases for V and 1 base for J; bases not matched to a gene: 7. The CDR3 DNA follows: TGTGCCAGCAGTTGGGCTAGCGGGTATCGCACAGATACGCAGTATTTT. This gives the protein CASSWASGYRTDTQYF.

The rearrangement links TRBV11-3 to TRBJ2-7, with D perhaps TRBD2 (6 bases). V shed 1 base and J shed 2 bases, with 12 bases lying between them. CDR3 size: 15 residues. Germline V gives CDR1 SGHNT, CDR2 YENEEA. CDR3 coding DNA: TGTGCCAGCAGCTTAGGCGGGGACTCAACCTACGAGCAGTACTTC. It is translated as CASSLGGDSTYEQYF.

The CDR3 here is CASSWTGDSPLHF. For the CDR3, the DNA is TGTGCCAGCAGCTGGACCGGGGATTCACCCCTCCACTTT. The chain employs TRBV5-5 and TRBJ1-6; D is unresolved. V shed 3 bases and J shed 8 bases, with 9 bases lying between them. Germline assignment: CDR1 SGHKS and CDR2 YYEKEE (reference sequence). The CDR3 length is 13 residues.

The rearrangement links TRBV20-1 to TRBJ2-1; D uncertain. CDR1 is DFQATT, CDR2 SNEGSKA, per germline (reference sequence). The CDR3 consists of 11 residues. With 4 bases removed from V and 8 bases from J, the gap between germline ends came to 9 bases. CDR3 coding DNA: TGCAGTGCTACGGGTCCACATGAGCAGTTCTTC. Amino acid sequence: CSATGPHEQFF.

The V gene is TRBV11-2, the J gene TRBJ2-1, with 8 bases fitting TRBD2. Germline V gives CDR1 SGHAT, CDR2 FQNNGV. This CDR3 has 16 residues. V was clipped by 1 base and J by 6 bases; unmatched bases: 8. CDR3 DNA sequence: TGTGCCAGCAGCTTAGGGACTAGCCAACTTCGCAATGAGCAGTTCTTC. This translates into CASSLGTSQLRNEQFF.

V and J are TRBV2 and TRBJ2-7; 7 bases fit TRBD2. This CDR3 spans 11 amino acids. V dropped 9 bases and J dropped 4; count of bases not matched to a gene: 3. Germline assignment: CDR1 SNHLY and CDR2 FYNNEI. The CDR3 sequence is CASTGGYEQYF. CDR3 DNA: TGTGCCAGTACGGGGGGATACGAGCAGTACTTC.